Listed here are 5 T cell receptor beta chains from one sample, sequenced in a study of cytomegalovirus exposure and HLA in healthy donors (dated 2017 in TCRdb). Receptor amplification or capture employed the immunoSEQ multiplex PCR assay. For the multiplex PCR, a mixture combining 60 forward primers for TCR Vbeta segments and 13 reverse primers for TCR Jbeta segments was used. TCRdb obtained this table from immuneACCESS and retained in-frame rearrangements with V and J assigned. These tables miss some clones; where compared with another copy, unresolved V genes account for less than half of the shortfall, and the remainder is unexplained. This sample comprises about 140,000 clones, over 75% of them detected only once. The ten most abundant clones make up 1.5% to 2% of the sample. Sample: PBMCs. The origin of the receptors is a man aged 40-49 years in good health and CMV-seronegative.

This chain connects TRBV2 to TRBJ2-5; 9 bases match TRBD2. The V gene's germline CDR1 is SNHLY and CDR2 FYNNEI. The CDR3 sequence is 14 residues long. V lost 6 bases and J lost 0; bases outside the gene matches: 2. The CDR3 nucleotides read TGTGCCAGCAGGGGACTAGCACACCAAGAGACCCAGTACTTC. The encoded protein is CASRGLAHQETQYF.

The chain has TRBV5-8 and TRBJ2-1, with 7 bases lining up with TRBD1. The V gene's germline CDR1 is SGHTS and CDR2 YDEGEE. Trimming took 4 bases from V and 8 from J; bases not matched to a gene: 15. The CDR3 covers 16 residues. Written as DNA, the CDR3 is TGTGCCAGCAGCCACCGGGTCGAGGGGGCGCTGGATGAGCAGTTCTTC. Translating gives CASSHRVEGALDEQFF. Together with reference TRBV5-8 and TRBJ2-1, the CDR3 gives the full variable domain: EAGVTQSPTHLIKTRGQQATLRCSPISGHTSVYWYQQALGLGLQFLLWYDEGEERNRGNFPPRFSGRQFPNYSSELNVNALELEDSALYLCASSHRVEGALDEQFFGPGTRLTVL.

The V gene is TRBV6-6, the J gene TRBJ1-3; 10 nucleotides match TRBD1. This CDR3 region has 15 residues. Germline V lookup: CDR1 MNHNY, CDR2 SVGAGI (reference sequence). V lost 5 bases to trimming and J lost 2 bases; unmatched junction nucleotides: 3. CDR3 loop: CASSPGTGAGNTIYF. The CDR3 nucleotides are TGTGCCAGCAGTCCCGGGACAGGGGCTGGAAACACCATATATTTT.

The V gene is TRBV7-8, the J gene TRBJ1-1, with D perhaps matching TRBD1 (6 bases). The length of the CDR3 is 15 residues. CDR1 and CDR2 from the germline V gene are SGHVS and FQNEAQ. The germline V and J ends were trimmed by 5 bases and 5 bases, with 18 bases remaining between them. The CDR3 spells CASSPETGGKTEAFF. CDR3 bases: TGTGCCAGCAGCCCCGAGACAGGTGGAAAAACTGAAGCTTTCTTT.

This clone was detected only a few times. The V and J genes are TRBV5-8 and TRBJ2-3, with D possibly matching TRBD2 (6 bases). V was clipped by 4 bases and J by 0 bases, with 15 bases between them. The CDR3 is made up of 16 amino acids. Germline V gene data show CDR1 as SGHTS and CDR2 as YDEGEE. CDR3 nucleotides: TGTGCCAGCAGCCCGGGACTGATACCTAGCACAGATACGCAGTATTTT. Amino acids: CASSPGLIPSTDTQYF.